The source of this TCR beta chain is a study of blood T cell repertoires in COVID-19 (dated by TCRdb to 2020 to 2021). Notes on the research overall: The collaborator samples originated in the United States, Italy and Spain and spanned the acute and convalescent phases of COVID-19. The material from the prospective study consisted of cDNA or gDNA derived from T cells, B-cell-depleted T cells, or PBMCs. Deeply sampled blood TCRbeta repertoires from subjects exposed to, actively infected with, or recovered from COVID-19 were included in the dataset. A freely available public database, intended as a resource for researchers studying the immune response to SARS-CoV-2, is where the repertoires were released. The samples were drawn from the first 160 participants of the ongoing ImmuneRACE study and from 1,254 subjects provided by 6 global collaborators. Nearly every sample came with metadata listing a de-identified subject ID, COVID-19 status, age in years and sex. Where HLA class I and class II types were available, the types were taken from metadata supplied by the sample provider, not from assay-based typing. Beyond this particular receptor, the publication reports: The quantity of clinical and demographic metadata differed by source and by participant and was supplied without curation.

Comment on this clone: It lacks a known antigen. Qualities for individual bases were not recorded, and no much larger clone is one base off.

One collaborating source in Seattle enrolled patients during active infection and followed them longitudinally through the course of disease. Whole blood was collected in K2EDTA tubes by collaborating institutions according to the institutions' own protocols. For TCRbeta analysis, collaborator samples were shipped as frozen whole blood, as isolated PBMCs, or as DNA extracted from either sample type. TCRbeta CDR3 regions were amplified from genomic DNA using the immunoSEQ Assay, a bias-controlled multiplex PCR. On the authors' methods: Within the assay, amplification of reference gene primers was used to estimate how many nucleated cells each sample contained. To quantify the absolute abundance of each unique TCRbeta CDR3 rearrangement, sequence reads were collapsed and filtered. For each sample, productive Simpson clonality was calculated by taking the square root of Simpson's diversity index across productive rearrangements. The immuneACCESS repertoire file appears here via TCRdb, limited to in-frame rearrangements. These files lack a portion of the clones; in checked studies, under half of the deficit traces to unresolved V genes, and the cause of the others is not known. That table supplies the V and J calls and clone size; D and trimming were determined from the DNA. This sample has around 300,000 clones in its table, and around 87% of those were observed once. Clones ranked in the top ten supply 0.8% to 1.3% of the sample.

Reading the germline V gene (reference sequence) gives CDR1 MNHEY and CDR2 SMNVEV. V is pared back by 3 bases and J by 7 bases, with 16 bases lying between the germline termini. Measured from the cysteine to the phenylalanine, the CDR3 is 14 residues long. CDR3 DNA only is kept here, 42 bases in frame from base 1. This chain is built from TRBV27 and TRBJ2-7; perhaps TRBD1 is the D gene, with 5 bases matching. The clonotype originates from a middle-aged woman with COVID-19, enrolled during active disease. The source material was peripheral blood. The CDR3 here reads CASSFGRSPGEQYF. The nucleotide sequence reads as follows: TGTGCCAGCAGTTTCGGTCGATCCCCAGGGGAGCAGTACTTC.